Given below is one TCR beta chain in context. In its sample, this clonotype was seen many times. Its antigen specificity is not known. Base qualities are missing; no much larger clone stands one base away. TCR beta CDR3 regions were amplified from RNA transcripts. The TCR CDR3 was subjected to a first round of RT-PCR using the HTBI primer set and the Qiagen OneStep RT-PCR kit. The libraries were constructed in a second round of multiplex PCR and then size-selected and purified. Sequencing of the libraries was done on an Illumina HiSeq2000 using paired-end 100 bp reads. The published analysis was carried out like this. Raw data were processed with SOAPnuke, discarding reads with adapters, uncalled bases, mean Phred below 15, or no exact constant-primer or identifier match. High-quality paired reads were merged using COPE v1.2.5, and each unique nucleotide sequence was defined as a clonotype. MiTCR v1.1 was used to align the clonotypes against IMGT TRBV, TRBD and TRBJ reference segments. Analysis was restricted to V-J combinations with a frequency above 0.0001, which covered roughly 99% of repertoires. The TCS score was defined as F50 (clonal expansion) divided by E x V (chaos), with BLOSUM62-based TCRdist calculated between CDR3 peptides within each V-J. Welch's t-statistics and random forest reduced approximately 520 V-J features to 13, which were used in a naive Bayes classifier (R e1071). The raw public reads went through TCRdb reprocessing: fastp at Q25, MiXCR clone calling, in-frame beta chains kept. Each entry is one CDR3 protein sequence, shown with its most common DNA and genes. These V and J calls rely on TCRdb rather than the paper's analysis. The sample contains more than 300,000 distinct CDR3 sequences, 13% of them found a single time. The top ten clonotypes cover around 9.2% of the sample.

These data belong to a study of T cells in Graves' hyperthyroidism and ophthalmopathy (dated by TCRdb to about 2019). Concerning the study at large: Peripheral blood was sampled at the time of initial diagnosis, prior to any treatment. The paper reports TCR Vbeta CDR3 sequencing of roughly 140 peripheral blood samples: around 41 ophthalmopathy, roughly 80 hyperthyroidism and approximately 17 progressor patients. After sampling, hyperthyroidism patients received methimazole starting at 30 mg daily, and ophthalmopathy patients received high-dose intravenous methylprednisolone. Prospective prediction of ophthalmopathy was tested in an independent validation cohort of 18 to 20 hyperthyroidism patients and 15 to 17 patients who later progressed to ophthalmopathy. In addition, the study compared T-cell repertoires in thyroid tissue and in blood from roughly six Graves' hyperthyroidism patients. The approximately 100 discovery patients were divided at random into training and test sets in a 7:3 ratio. TCR V-J signatures able to tell the groups apart were searched for in a discovery cohort of 95 or so patients, of whom 43 had Graves' ophthalmopathy and around 56 had stable Graves' hyperthyroidism. The paper's findings and limits, for the study overall: During validation, the model predicted progression to ophthalmopathy a median of about 5.9 months ahead of onset, with roughly 65% sensitivity and under 85% specificity. Sample size was not statistically predetermined, and blinding of investigators to group allocation was not performed. Blood samples also contained most of the expanded thyroid clonotypes (frequency above 0.001), which suggests that blood repertoires may reflect thyroid immune responses. A 13 V-J signature model separated ophthalmopathy from stable hyperthyroidism, with just over 85% sensitivity and 81% to 82% specificity in cross-validation and 80%/75% in testing.

V ends up 4 bases short and J 5 bases short, with an unmatched junction base count of 10. Per the germline V gene (reference sequence), DFQATT is the CDR1 and SNEGSKA is the CDR2. The CDR3 holds 14 amino acids from the cysteine to the phenylalanine. The only DNA kept is the CDR3, 42 bases in frame from the first base. Graves' hyperthyroidism was defined as stable when no progression to ophthalmopathy occurred over 18 months of follow-up. The hyperthyroidism patients were between 18 and 65 years old and newly diagnosed, with a disease duration of less than 2 months. Patients with uncontrolled infections, other autoimmune diseases, pregnancy or lactation were excluded. Clinical symptoms, serum thyroxine and TRAb, thyroid ultrasound, and orbital computed tomography formed the basis for the diagnoses. Ficoll-Paque density gradient centrifugation was used to isolate PBMCs from about 9.4 ml of fresh peripheral blood. Total RNA was extracted using Trizol reagent, and RNA quality was assessed on an Agilent 2100 Bioanalyzer.

The clonotype was recovered from a woman in her late teens or twenties with Graves' hyperthyroidism. The sample was blood. The sequence joins TRBV20-1 to TRBJ1-2, with 7 central nucleotides matching TRBD1. The nucleotide sequence reads as follows: TGCAGTGCTACTCTTAGGGGGCAGACTTATGGCTACACCTTC. The translation is CSATLRGQTYGYTF.